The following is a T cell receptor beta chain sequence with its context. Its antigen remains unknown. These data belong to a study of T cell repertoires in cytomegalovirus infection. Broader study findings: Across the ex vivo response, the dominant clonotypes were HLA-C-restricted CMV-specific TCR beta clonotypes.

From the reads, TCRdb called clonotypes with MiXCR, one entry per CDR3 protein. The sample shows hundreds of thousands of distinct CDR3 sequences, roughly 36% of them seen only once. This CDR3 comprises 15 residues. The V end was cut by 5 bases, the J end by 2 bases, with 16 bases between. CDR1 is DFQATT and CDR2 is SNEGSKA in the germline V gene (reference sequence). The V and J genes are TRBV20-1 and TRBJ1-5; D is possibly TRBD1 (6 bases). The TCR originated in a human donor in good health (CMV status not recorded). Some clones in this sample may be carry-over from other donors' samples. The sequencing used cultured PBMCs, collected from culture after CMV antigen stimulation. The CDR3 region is CSAFTQGTGNQPQHF. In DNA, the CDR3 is TGCAGTGCTTTCACACAGGGTACGGGCAATCAGCCCCAGCATTTT.